This T cell receptor beta chain was found in a study of cytomegalovirus exposure and HLA in healthy donors. A multiplex PCR was run with 60 Vbeta primers and 13 Jbeta primers. Produced via immunoSEQ multiplex PCR; TCRdb's table is partial and in-frame only. Seen here are about 120,000 clones, nearly 65% observed once, and the top ten hold over 8%. The CDR3 has 15 amino acids. V shed 5 bases, J shed 1 base, and the junction held 3 bases outside the gene matches. Looked up from germline, CDR1 is SGHVS and CDR2 is FNYEAQ. The receptor comes from a man in his forties or fifties in good health and CMV-seropositive. The rearrangement uses TRBV7-6 and TRBJ2-3; TRBD1 matches at 10 bases. What was sequenced was PBMCs. The CDR3 coding sequence is TGTGCCAGCAGCCTCGGACAGGGGGGCACAGATACGCAGTATTTT. This codes for CASSLGQGGTDTQYF.